A selection of T cell receptor beta chains follows, all from one sample in a study of Ad26.COV2.S vaccination and SARS-CoV-2 variants. Sequenced by immunoSEQ multiplex PCR; TCRdb stores in-frame clones only, minus some. Of hundreds of thousands of clones in the sample, about 93% were seen once. This material consisted of peripheral blood, taken in a trial of Ad26.COV2.S vaccine versus placebo. The receptors stem from a person between 18 and 65 years old who received the Ad26.COV2.S COVID-19 vaccine or a placebo. The CDR3 runs from the conserved cysteine through the conserved F or W.

v_call cdr3_aa
TRBV5-4 CASSTKQGTTNEKLFF
TRBV29-1 CSVEERPNQPQHF
TRBV10-3 CATQDQGVYYEQYF
TRBV2 CASSARTGFNAPQHF
TRBV5-6 CASSTGGADTQYF
TRBV10-2 CASSESRPGSGYEQYF
TRBV4-2 CASSPTVAGGPGANVLTF
TRBV19 CASSSLVEQFF
TRBV21-1 CASSKDSGTGGLKTQYF
TRBV27 CASSLNPQKTQYF
TRBV11-2 CASRVRSEPNYGYTF
TRBV6-5 CASRHTGGDYQPQHF
TRBV5-4 CASSLGSGRAYNEQFF
TRBV18 CASSPPSSRDTQYF
TRBV5-1 CASSRTSASIETQYF
TRBV2 CASSPGLDYNEQFF
TRBV30 CAWGRAAEAFF
TRBV4-1 CASSQDRPGASTYEQYF
TRBV30 CAWSLREEGAQHF
TRBV19 CASAPSTGARNQPQHF
TRBV3-1/TRBV3-2 CASSYLGTGGRNTIYF
TRBV7-2 CASSPRGAGQPQHF
TRBV3-1/TRBV3-2 CASSQEGPRYF
TRBV3-1/TRBV3-2 CASSRGERYEQFF
TRBV5-1 CASRQNLMNTEAFF
TRBV2 CASSAGEVLSDTQYF
TRBV6-2/TRBV6-3 CASSYSLQPQHF
TRBV3-1/TRBV3-2 CASAGGTEAFF
TRBV5-1 CASSLTSNEQFF
TRBV9 CASSVGAGGSAVEETQYF
TRBV4-2 CASSQSQERSYEQYF
TRBV21-1 CASSKDDEGITDTQYF
TRBV18 CASSPRQGFETQYF
TRBV28 CASSPSTSSYNEQFF
TRBV15 CATSRVPLAGVDEQYF
TRBV5-1 CASSLAGKRQETQYF
TRBV18 CASSLQSTYEQYF
TRBV9 CASSTGLAGVDTQYF
TRBV9 CASSVNRENEGYTF
TRBV11-2 CASSQHRNEQYF
TRBV29-1 CSVLLADEQFF
TRBV11-3 CASSLYGSNEQFF
TRBV10-3 CAISGREETQYF
TRBV9 CASSESLIGNTIYF
TRBV30 CAWQTGFGNQPQHF
TRBV30 CAWSPRQVPLYGYTF
TRBV10-1 CASSESTPGGPTDTQYF
TRBV7-9 CASSLGGSVAGGGYTF
TRBV28 CASSRALPEQYF
TRBV27 CASSLKSYTEAFF